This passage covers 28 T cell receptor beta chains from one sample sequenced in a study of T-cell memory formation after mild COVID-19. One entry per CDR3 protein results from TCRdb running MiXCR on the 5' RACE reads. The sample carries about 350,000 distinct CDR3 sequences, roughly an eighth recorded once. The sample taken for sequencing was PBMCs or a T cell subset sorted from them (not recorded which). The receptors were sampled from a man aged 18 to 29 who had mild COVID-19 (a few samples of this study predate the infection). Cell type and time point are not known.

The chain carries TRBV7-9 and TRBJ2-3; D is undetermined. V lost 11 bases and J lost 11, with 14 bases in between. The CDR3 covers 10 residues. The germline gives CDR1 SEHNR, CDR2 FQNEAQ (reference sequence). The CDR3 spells CAGGGVEQYF. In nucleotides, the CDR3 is TGTGCCGGTGGCGGCGTCGAGCAGTATTTT.

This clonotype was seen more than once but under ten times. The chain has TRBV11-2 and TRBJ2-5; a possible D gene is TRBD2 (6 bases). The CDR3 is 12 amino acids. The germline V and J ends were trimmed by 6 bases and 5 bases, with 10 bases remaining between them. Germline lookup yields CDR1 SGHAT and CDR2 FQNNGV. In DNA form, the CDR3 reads TGTGCCAGCAGTGAGCTAGCGGAGACCCAGTACTTC. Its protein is CASSELAETQYF.

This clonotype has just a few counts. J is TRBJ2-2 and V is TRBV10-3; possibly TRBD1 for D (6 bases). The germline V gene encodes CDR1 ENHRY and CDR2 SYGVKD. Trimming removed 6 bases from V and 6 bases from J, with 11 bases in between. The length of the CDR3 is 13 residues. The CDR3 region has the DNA TGTGCCATCAGCGGACAGCACTCCGGGGAGCTGTTTTTT. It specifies CAISGQHSGELFF.

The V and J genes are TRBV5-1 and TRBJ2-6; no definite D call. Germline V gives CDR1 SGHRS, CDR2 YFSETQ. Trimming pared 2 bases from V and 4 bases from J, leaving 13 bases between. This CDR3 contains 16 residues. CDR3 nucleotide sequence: TGCGCCAGCAGCTTAAACGGAGACTTCGGGGCCAACGTCCTGACTTTC. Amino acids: CASSLNGDFGANVLTF.

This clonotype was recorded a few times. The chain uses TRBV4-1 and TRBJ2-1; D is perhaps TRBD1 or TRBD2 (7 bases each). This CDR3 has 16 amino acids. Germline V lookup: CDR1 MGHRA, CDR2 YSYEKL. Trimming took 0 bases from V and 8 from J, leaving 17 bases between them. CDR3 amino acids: CASSQDQPGGDDEQFF. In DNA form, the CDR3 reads TGCGCCAGCAGCCAAGATCAGCCAGGGGGGGACGATGAGCAGTTCTTC.

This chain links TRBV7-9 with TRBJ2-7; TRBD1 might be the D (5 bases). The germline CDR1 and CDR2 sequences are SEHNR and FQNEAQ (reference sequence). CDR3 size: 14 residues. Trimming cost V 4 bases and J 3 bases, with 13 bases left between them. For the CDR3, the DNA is TGTGCCAGCAGCTCAGCTGTAGACAGCTACGAGCAGTACTTC. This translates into CASSSAVDSYEQYF.

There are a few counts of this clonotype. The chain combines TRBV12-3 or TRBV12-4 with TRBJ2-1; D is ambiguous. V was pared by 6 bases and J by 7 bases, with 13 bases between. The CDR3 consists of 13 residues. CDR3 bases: TGTGCCAGCAGCTCACCGGGCGAGAATGAGCAGTTCTTC. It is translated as CASSSPGENEQFF.

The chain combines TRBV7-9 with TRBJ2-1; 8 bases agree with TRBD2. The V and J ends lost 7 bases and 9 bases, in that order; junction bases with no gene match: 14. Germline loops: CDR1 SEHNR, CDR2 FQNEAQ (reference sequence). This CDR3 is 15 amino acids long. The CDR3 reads CASTPSGGQESEQFF. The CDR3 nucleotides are TGTGCCAGCACTCCATCGGGGGGGCAGGAGTCTGAGCAGTTCTTC.

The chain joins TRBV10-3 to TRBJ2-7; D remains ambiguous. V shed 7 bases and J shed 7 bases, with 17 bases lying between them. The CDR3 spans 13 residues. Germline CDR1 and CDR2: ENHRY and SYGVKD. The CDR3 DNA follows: TGTGCCATCAAAAAGCAGGCCCTCAGGGAGCAGTACTTC. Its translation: CAIKKQALREQYF.

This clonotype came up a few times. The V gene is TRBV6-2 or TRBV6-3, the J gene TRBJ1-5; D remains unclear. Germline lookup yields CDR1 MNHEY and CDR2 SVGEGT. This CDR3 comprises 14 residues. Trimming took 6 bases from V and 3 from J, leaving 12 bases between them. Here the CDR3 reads CASSNGPYNQPQHF. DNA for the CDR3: TGTGCCAGCAGCAACGGCCCTTACAATCAGCCCCAGCATTTT.

As DNA, the CDR3 is TGCGCCAGCGCATTGGGACTAGCGGGGTCAACCTACAATGAGCAGTTCTTC. Protein: CASALGLAGSTYNEQFF. The chain is built from TRBV5-1 and TRBJ2-1; 13 nucleotides match TRBD2. Germline V CDR1 and CDR2: SGHRS, YFSETQ. This CDR3 contains 17 residues. V dropped 7 bases and J dropped 2; count of bases not matched to a gene: 9.

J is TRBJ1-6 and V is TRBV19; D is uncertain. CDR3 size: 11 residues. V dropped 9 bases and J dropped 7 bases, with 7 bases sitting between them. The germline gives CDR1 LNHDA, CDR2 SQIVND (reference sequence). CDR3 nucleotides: TGTGCCAGGGACTTAAATTCACCCCTCCACTTT. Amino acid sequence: CARDLNSPLHF.

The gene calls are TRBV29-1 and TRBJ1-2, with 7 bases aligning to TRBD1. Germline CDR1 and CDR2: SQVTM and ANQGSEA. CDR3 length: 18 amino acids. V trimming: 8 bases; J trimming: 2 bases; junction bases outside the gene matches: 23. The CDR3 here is CSILGARTGYHVNYGYTF. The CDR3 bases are TGCAGCATCCTTGGTGCGAGGACAGGTTATCATGTCAACTATGGCTACACCTTC.

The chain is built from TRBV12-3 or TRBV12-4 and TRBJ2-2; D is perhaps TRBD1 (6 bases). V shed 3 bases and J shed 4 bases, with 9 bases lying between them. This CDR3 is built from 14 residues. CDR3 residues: CASSFTGSTGELFF. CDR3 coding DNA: TGTGCCAGCAGTTTCACAGGGAGCACCGGGGAGCTGTTTTTT.

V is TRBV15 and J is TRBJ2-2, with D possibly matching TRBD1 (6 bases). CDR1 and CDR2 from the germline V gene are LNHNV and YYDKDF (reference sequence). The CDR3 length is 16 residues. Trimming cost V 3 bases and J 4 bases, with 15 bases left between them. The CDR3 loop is CATSSVQGLGTGELFF. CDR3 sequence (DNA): TGTGCCACCAGCAGTGTACAGGGATTGGGCACCGGGGAGCTGTTTTTT.

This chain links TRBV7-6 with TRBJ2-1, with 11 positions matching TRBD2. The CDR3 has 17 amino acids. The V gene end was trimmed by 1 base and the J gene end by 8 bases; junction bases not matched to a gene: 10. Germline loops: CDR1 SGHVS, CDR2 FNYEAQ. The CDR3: CASSLVRLAGGVHEQFF. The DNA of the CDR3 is TGTGCCAGCAGCTTAGTCCGGCTAGCGGGAGGCGTTCATGAGCAGTTCTTC.

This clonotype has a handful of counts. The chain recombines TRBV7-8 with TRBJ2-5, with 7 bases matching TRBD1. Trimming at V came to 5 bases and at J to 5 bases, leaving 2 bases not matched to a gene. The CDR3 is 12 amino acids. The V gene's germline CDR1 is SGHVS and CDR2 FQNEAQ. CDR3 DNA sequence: TGTGCCAGCAGCGAGGACAGGGAGACCCAGTACTTC. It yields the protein CASSEDRETQYF.

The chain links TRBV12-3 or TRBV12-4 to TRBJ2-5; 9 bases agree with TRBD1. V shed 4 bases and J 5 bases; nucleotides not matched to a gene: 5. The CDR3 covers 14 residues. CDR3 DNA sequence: TGTGCCAGCAGTTCACAGGGGGCCGGGGAGACCCAGTACTTC. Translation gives CASSSQGAGETQYF.

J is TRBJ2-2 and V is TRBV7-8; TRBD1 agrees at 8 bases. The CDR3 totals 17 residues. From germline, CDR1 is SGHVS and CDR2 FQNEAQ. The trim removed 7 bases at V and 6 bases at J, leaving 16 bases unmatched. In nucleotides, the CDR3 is TGTGCCAGCATCTCGATACCGGGACAGGTTCAATCCGGGGAGCTGTTTTTT. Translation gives CASISIPGQVQSGELFF.

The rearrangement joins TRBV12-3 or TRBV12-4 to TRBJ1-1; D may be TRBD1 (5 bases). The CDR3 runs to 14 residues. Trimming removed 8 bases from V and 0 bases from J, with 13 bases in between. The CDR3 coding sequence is TGTGCCAGCCTCTGGGAGGGGTTGAACACTGAAGCTTTCTTT. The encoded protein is CASLWEGLNTEAFF.

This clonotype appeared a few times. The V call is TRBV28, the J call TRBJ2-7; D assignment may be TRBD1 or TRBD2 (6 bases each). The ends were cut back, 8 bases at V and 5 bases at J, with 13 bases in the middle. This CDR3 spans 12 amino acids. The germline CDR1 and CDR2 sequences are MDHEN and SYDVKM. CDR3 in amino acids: CASGNREDEQYV. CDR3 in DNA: TGTGCCAGCGGCAACAGGGAGGACGAGCAGTACGTC.

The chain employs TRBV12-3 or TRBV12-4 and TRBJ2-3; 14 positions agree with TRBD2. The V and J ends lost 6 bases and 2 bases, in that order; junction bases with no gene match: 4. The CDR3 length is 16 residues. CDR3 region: CASRRTSGGYTDTQYF. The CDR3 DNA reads TGTGCCAGCAGACGGACTAGCGGGGGGTACACAGATACGCAGTATTTT.

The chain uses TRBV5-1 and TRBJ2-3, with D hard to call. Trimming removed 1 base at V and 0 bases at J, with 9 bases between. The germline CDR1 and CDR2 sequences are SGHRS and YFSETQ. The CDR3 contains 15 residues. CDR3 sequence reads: CASSLSSRSTDTQYF. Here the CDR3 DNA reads TGCGCCAGCAGCTTGTCGAGCCGCAGCACAGATACGCAGTATTTT.

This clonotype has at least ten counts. CDR3 loop: CASSSGTTQETQYF. The CDR3 bases are TGCGCCAGCAGCTCGGGGACCACCCAAGAGACCCAGTACTTC. V is TRBV5-1 and J is TRBJ2-5; either TRBD1 or TRBD2 may fit D (5 bases each). The V and J ends lost 3 bases and 1 base respectively, with 10 bases between them. The germline CDR1 and CDR2 sequences are SGHRS and YFSETQ. This CDR3 contains 14 residues. The variable domain in full, with the rest retrieved from reference TRBV5-1 and TRBJ2-5, is KAGVTQTPRYLIKTRGQQVTLSCSPISGHRSVSWYQQTPGQGLQFLFEYFSETQRNKGNFPGRFSGRQFSNSRSEMNVSTLELGDSALYLCASSSGTTQETQYFGPGTRLLVL.

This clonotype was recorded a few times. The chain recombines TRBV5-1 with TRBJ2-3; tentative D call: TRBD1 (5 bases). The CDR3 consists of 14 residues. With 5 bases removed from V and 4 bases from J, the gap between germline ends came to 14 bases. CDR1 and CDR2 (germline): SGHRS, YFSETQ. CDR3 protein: CASRYPGFPDTQYF. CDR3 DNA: TGCGCCAGCAGGTACCCAGGGTTTCCAGATACGCAGTATTTT. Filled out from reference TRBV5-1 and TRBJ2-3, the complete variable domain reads KAGVTQTPRYLIKTRGQQVTLSCSPISGHRSVSWYQQTPGQGLQFLFEYFSETQRNKGNFPGRFSGRQFSNSRSEMNVSTLELGDSALYLCASRYPGFPDTQYFGPGTRLTVL.

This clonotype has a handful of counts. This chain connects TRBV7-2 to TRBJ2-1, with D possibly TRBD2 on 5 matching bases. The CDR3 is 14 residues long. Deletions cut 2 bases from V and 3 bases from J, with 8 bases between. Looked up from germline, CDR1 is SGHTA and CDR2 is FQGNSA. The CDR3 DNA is TGTGCCAGCAGCTTACCGGGGAACTACAATGAGCAGTTCTTC. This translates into CASSLPGNYNEQFF.

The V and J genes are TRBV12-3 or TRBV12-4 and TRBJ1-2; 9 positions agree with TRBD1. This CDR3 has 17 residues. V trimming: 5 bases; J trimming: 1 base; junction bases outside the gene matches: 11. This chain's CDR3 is CASSDGQGSYLNYGYTF. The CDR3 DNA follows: TGTGCCAGCAGTGACGGACAGGGGTCATACCTTAACTATGGCTACACCTTC.

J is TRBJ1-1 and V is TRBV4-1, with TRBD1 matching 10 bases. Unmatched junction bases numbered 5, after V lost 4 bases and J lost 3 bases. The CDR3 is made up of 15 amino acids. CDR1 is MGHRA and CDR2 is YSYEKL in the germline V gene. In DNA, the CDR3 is TGCGCCAGCAGCCGAACCGGGACAGGGGACACTGAAGCTTTCTTT. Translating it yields CASSRTGTGDTEAFF.